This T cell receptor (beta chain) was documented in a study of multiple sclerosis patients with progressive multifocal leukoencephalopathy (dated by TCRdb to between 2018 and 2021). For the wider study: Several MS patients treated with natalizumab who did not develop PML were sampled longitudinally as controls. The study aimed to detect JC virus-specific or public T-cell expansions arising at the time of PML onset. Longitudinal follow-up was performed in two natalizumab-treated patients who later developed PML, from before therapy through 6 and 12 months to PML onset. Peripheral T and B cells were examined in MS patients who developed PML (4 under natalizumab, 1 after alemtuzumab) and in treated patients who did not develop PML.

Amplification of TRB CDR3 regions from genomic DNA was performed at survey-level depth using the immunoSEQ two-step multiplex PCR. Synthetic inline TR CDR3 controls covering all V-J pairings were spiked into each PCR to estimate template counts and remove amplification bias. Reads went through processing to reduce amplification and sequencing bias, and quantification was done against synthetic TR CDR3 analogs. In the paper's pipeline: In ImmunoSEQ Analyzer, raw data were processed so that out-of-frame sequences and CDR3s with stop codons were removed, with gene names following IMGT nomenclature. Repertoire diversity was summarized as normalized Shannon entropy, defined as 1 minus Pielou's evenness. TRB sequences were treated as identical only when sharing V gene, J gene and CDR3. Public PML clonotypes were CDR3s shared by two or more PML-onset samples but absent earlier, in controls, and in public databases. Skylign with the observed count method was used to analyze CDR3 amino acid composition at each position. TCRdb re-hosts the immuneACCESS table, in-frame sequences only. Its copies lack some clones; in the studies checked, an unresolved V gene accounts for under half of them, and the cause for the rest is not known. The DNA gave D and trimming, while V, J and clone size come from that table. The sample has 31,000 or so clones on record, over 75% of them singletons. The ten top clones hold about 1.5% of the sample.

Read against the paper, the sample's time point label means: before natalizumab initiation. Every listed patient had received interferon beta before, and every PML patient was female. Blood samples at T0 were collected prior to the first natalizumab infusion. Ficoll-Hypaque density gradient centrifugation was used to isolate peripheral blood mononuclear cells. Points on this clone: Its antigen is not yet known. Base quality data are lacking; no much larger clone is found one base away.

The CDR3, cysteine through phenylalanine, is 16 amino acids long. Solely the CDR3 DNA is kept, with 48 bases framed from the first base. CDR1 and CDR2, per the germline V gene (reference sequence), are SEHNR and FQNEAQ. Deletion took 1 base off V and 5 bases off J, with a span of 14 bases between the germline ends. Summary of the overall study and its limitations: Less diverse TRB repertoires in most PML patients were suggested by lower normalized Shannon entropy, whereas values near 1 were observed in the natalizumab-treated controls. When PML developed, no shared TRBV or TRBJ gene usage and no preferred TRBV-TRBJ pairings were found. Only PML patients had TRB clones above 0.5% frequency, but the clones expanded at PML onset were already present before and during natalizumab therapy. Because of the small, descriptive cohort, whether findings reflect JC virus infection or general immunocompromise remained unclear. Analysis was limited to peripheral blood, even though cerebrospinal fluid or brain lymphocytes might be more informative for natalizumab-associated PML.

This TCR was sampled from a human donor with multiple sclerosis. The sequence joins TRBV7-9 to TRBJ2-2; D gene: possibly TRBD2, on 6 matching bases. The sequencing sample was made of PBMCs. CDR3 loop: CASSLEDGSPTGELFF. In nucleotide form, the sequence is TGTGCCAGCAGCTTAGAGGACGGGAGCCCGACCGGGGAGCTGTTTTTT. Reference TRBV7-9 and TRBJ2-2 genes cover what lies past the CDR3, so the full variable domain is DTGVSQNPRHKITKRGQNVTFRCDPISEHNRLYWYRQTLGQGPEFLTYFQNEAQLEKSRLLSDRFSAERPKGSFSTLEIQRTEQGDSAMYLCASSLEDGSPTGELFFGEGSRLTVL.